Listed below are T cell receptor beta chains from one sample, sequenced in a study of human T cells and chemical hapten exposure. Via MiXCR, TCRdb re-called the RACE reads, giving one row per CDR3 protein. The repertoire has 85,000 to 95,000 distinct CDR3 sequences, approximately 11% of them found once; the top ten carry around 2.2%. This specimen consisted of whole blood, obtained in connection with sensitization to the hapten diphenylcyclopropenone (DPC). The receptors originated from a man in his forties with alopecia areata. Some clones in this sample may be carry-over from other donors' samples. The CDR3 runs from the conserved cysteine through the conserved F or W. Each record gives: CDR3 protein, CDR3 DNA, V gene, clone size, J gene, D gene. A D gene is named only where the DNA matches it firmly. Clone size is stated in some rows and not others, as once, few, many or a class when expanded.

cdr3_aa: CASSPLPWTGRHQPQHF
cdr3_nt: TGCGCCAGCAGCCCTCTACCTTGGACAGGGAGACATCAGCCCCAGCATTTT
v_call: TRBV4-3
clone_size: few
j_call: TRBJ1-5
d_call: TRBD1

cdr3_aa: CASGKSWYNEQFF
cdr3_nt: TGTGCCAGCGGAAAAAGTTGGTACAATGAGCAGTTCTTC
v_call: TRBV27
clone_size: few
j_call: TRBJ2-1
d_call: -

cdr3_aa: CASSLGYSSRLQFF
cdr3_nt: TGTGCCAGCAGCTTAGGGTATTCGTCCCGTTTGCAGTTCTTC
v_call: TRBV11-2
clone_size: once
j_call: TRBJ2-1
d_call: -

cdr3_aa: CASSQTRTGLVQFF
cdr3_nt: TGCGCCAGCAGCCAGACCCGGACAGGTTTGGTTCAGTTCTTC
v_call: TRBV4-1
clone_size: -
j_call: TRBJ2-1
d_call: TRBD1

cdr3_aa: CSGESVGYGYTF
cdr3_nt: TGCAGTGGGGAGTCAGTGGGCTATGGCTACACCTTC
v_call: TRBV20-1
clone_size: many
j_call: TRBJ1-2
d_call: -

cdr3_aa: CATSGGHEQFF
cdr3_nt: TGTGCCACCAGTGGAGGGCATGAGCAGTTCTTC
v_call: TRBV24-1
clone_size: few
j_call: TRBJ2-1
d_call: -

cdr3_aa: CASSLGTGFLEQYF
cdr3_nt: TGTGCCAGCAGCTTAGGGACAGGGTTCCTCGAGCAGTACTTC
v_call: TRBV7-6
clone_size: -
j_call: TRBJ2-7
d_call: TRBD1

cdr3_aa: CASSYWPGDYNEQFF
cdr3_nt: TGTGCCAGCAGTTACTGGCCTGGGGACTACAATGAGCAGTTCTTC
v_call: TRBV6-5
clone_size: few
j_call: TRBJ2-1
d_call: -

cdr3_aa: CASSTSEKLFF
cdr3_nt: TGTGCCAGCAGTACCAGCGAAAAACTGTTTTTT
v_call: TRBV28
clone_size: many
j_call: TRBJ1-4
d_call: -

cdr3_aa: CASSSDFSGSYF
cdr3_nt: TGTGCCAGCAGTAGCGACTTTTCGGGCTCATATTTT
v_call: TRBV7-9
clone_size: many
j_call: TRBJ2-3
d_call: -

cdr3_aa: CASSQEFRGFYGYTF
cdr3_nt: TGTGCCAGCAGCCAAGAGTTCAGGGGCTTCTATGGCTACACCTTC
v_call: TRBV14
clone_size: many
j_call: TRBJ1-2
d_call: -

cdr3_aa: CSVPFPGQGVTGELFF
cdr3_nt: TGCAGCGTACCTTTTCCGGGACAGGGTGTCACCGGGGAGCTGTTTTTT
v_call: TRBV29-1
clone_size: many
j_call: TRBJ2-2
d_call: TRBD1

cdr3_aa: CASSQGLGEVQFF
cdr3_nt: TGCGCCAGCAGCCAAGGTTTGGGGGAGGTGCAGTTCTTC
v_call: TRBV4-3
clone_size: few
j_call: TRBJ2-1
d_call: -

cdr3_aa: CSVFPSGRVDTQYF
cdr3_nt: TGCAGCGTTTTTCCGAGCGGGAGAGTAGATACGCAGTATTTT
v_call: TRBV29-1
clone_size: many
j_call: TRBJ2-3
d_call: TRBD2

cdr3_aa: CSARQRLAGLQNIQYF
cdr3_nt: TGCAGTGCTAGACAACGACTAGCGGGATTACAAAACATTCAGTACTTC
v_call: TRBV20-1
clone_size: many
j_call: TRBJ2-4
d_call: TRBD2

cdr3_aa: CASTRFYNSPLHF
cdr3_nt: TGTGCCAGCACCCGGTTCTATAATTCACCCCTCCACTTT
v_call: TRBV6-5
clone_size: few
j_call: TRBJ1-6
d_call: -

cdr3_aa: CASSLRVTDTQYF
cdr3_nt: TGTGCCAGCAGTCTTAGAGTAACAGATACGCAGTATTTT
v_call: TRBV27
clone_size: -
j_call: TRBJ2-3
d_call: -

cdr3_aa: CASSPSGRAGADTQYF
cdr3_nt: TGTGCCAGCAGTCCCAGCGGGAGGGCCGGGGCAGATACGCAGTATTTT
v_call: TRBV2
clone_size: few
j_call: TRBJ2-3
d_call: TRBD2

cdr3_aa: CASTPTGGGNQPQHF
cdr3_nt: TGTGCCAGCACCCCGACAGGGGGCGGAAATCAGCCCCAGCATTTT
v_call: TRBV27
clone_size: many
j_call: TRBJ1-5
d_call: TRBD1

cdr3_aa: CASRPWDYYNEQFF
cdr3_nt: TGTGCCAGCAGACCCTGGGACTACTACAATGAGCAGTTCTTC
v_call: TRBV12-3/TRBV12-4
clone_size: -
j_call: TRBJ2-1
d_call: TRBD2